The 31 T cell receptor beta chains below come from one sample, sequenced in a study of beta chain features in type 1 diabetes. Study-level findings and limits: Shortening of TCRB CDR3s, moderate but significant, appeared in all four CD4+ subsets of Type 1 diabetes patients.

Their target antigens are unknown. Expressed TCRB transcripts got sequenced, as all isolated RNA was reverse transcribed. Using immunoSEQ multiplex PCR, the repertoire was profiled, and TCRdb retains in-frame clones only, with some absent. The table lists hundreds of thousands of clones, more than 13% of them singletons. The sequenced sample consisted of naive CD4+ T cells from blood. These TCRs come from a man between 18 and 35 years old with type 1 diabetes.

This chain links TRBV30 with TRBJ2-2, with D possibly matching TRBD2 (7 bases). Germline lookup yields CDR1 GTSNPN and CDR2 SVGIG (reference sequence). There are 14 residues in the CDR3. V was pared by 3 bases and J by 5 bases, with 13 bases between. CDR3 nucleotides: TGTGCCTGGAGCATACAGGGAGGGACCGGGGAGCTGTTTTTT. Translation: CAWSIQGGTGELFF.

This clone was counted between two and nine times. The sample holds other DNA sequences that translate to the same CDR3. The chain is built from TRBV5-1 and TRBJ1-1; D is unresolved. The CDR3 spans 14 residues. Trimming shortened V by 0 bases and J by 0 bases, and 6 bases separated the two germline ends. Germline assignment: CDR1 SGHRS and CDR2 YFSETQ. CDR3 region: CASSLDGMNTEAFF. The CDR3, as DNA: TGCGCCAGCAGCTTGGACGGAATGAACACTGAAGCTTTCTTT.

CDR3 coding DNA: TGTGCCACCAGCAGAGAATGGCAGGGAGCCTATGGCTACACCTTC. It is translated as CATSREWQGAYGYTF. The chain couples TRBV15 to TRBJ1-2; D is possibly TRBD1 (5 bases). Trimming shortened V by 0 bases and J by 4 bases, and 12 bases separated the two germline ends. The germline V gene has CDR1 LNHNV and CDR2 YYDKDF (reference sequence). CDR3 length: 15 amino acids. Filled out from reference TRBV15 and TRBJ1-2, the complete variable domain reads DAMVIQNPRYQVTQFGKPVTLSCSQTLNHNVMYWYQQKSSQAPKLLFHYYDKDFNNEADTPDNFQSRRPNTSFCFLDIRSPGLGDTAMYLCATSREWQGAYGYTFGSGTRLTVV.

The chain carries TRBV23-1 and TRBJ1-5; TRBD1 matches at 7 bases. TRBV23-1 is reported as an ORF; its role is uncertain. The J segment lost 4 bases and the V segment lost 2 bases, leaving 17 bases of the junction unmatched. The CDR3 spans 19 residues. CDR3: CASSQVWGDSEGGNQPQHF. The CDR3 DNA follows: TGCGCCAGCAGTCAAGTCTGGGGGGACAGCGAGGGAGGGAATCAGCCCCAGCATTTT.

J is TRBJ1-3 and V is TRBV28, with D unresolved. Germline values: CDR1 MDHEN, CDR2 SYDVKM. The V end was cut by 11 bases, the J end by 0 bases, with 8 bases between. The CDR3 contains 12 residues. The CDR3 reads CAGQSSGNTIYF. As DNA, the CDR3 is TGTGCCGGTCAGTCCTCTGGAAACACCATATATTTT.

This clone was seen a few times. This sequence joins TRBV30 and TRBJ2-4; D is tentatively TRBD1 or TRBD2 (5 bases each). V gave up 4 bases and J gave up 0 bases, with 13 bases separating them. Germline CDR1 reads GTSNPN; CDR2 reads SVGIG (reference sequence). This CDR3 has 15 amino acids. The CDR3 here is CAWTRGTLAKNIQYF. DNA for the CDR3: TGTGCCTGGACCAGAGGGACCTTAGCCAAAAACATTCAGTACTTC.

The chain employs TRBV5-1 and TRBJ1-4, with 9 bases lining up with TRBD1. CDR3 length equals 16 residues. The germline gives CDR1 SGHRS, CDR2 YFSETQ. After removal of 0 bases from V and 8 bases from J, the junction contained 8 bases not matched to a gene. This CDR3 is CASSLEARTGVEKLFF. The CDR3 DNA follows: TGCGCCAGCAGCTTGGAGGCTAGGACAGGGGTCGAAAAACTGTTTTTT.

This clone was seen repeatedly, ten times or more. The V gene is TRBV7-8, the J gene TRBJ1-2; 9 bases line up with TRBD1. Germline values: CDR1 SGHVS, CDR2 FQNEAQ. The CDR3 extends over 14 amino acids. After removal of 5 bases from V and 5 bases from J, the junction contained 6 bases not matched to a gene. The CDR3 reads CASSLRDRDYGYTF. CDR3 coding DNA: TGTGCCAGCAGCCTACGGGACAGGGATTATGGCTACACCTTC.

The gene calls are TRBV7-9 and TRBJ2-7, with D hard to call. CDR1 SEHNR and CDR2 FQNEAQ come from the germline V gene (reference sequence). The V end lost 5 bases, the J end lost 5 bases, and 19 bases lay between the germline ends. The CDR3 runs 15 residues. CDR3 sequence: CASSLHSDPSDEQYF. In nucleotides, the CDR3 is TGTGCCAGCAGCCTCCATTCGGACCCGTCCGACGAGCAGTACTTC.

CDR3 sequence: CASRTGAEAFF. The CDR3, as DNA: TGTGCCAGCAGGACAGGGGCTGAAGCTTTCTTT. V is TRBV6-5 and J is TRBJ1-1; 8 bases agree with TRBD1. This CDR3 has 11 amino acids. Looked up from germline, CDR1 is MNHEY and CDR2 is SVGAGI. The V segment lost 6 bases and the J segment 6 bases; nucleotides outside the gene matches: 0.

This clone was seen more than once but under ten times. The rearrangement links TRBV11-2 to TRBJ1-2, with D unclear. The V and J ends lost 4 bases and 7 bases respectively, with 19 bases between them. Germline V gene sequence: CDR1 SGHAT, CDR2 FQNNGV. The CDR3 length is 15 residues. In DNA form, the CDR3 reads TGTGCCAGCAGCTCATCCGGACTAATAGCCTTTGGCTACACCTTC. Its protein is CASSSSGLIAFGYTF.

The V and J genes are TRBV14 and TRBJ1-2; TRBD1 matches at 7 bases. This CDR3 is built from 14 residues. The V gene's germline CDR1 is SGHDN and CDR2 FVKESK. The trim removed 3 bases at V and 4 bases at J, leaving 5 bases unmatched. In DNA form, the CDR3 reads TGTGCCAGCAGCCATGAGGACAGGATCTATGGCTACACCTTC. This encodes CASSHEDRIYGYTF.

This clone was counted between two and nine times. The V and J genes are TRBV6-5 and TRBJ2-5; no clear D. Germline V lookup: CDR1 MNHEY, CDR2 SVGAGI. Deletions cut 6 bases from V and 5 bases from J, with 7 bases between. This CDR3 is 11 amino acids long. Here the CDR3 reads CASRLVETQYF. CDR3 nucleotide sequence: TGTGCCAGCAGGCTGGTGGAGACCCAGTACTTC.

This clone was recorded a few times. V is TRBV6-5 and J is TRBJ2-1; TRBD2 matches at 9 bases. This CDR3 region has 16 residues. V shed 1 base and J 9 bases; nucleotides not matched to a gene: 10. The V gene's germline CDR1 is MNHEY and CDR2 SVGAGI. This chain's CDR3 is CASSYWAGGPFTEQFF. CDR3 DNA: TGTGCCAGCAGTTACTGGGCGGGAGGGCCCTTCACTGAGCAGTTCTTC.

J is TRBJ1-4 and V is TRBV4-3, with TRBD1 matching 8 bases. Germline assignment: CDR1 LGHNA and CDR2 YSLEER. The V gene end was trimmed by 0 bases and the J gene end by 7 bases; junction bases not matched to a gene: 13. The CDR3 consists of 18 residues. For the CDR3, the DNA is TGCGCCAGCAGCCAAGATCCGGCCCTTGGACAGGGAGGTGAAAAACTGTTTTTT. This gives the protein CASSQDPALGQGGEKLFF.

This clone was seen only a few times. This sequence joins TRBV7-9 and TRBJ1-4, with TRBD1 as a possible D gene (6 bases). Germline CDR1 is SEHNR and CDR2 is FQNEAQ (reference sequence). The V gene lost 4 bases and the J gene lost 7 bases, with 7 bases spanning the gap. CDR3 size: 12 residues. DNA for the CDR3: TGTGCCAGCAGCTCCAGGGGTGAAAAACTGTTTTTT. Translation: CASSSRGEKLFF.

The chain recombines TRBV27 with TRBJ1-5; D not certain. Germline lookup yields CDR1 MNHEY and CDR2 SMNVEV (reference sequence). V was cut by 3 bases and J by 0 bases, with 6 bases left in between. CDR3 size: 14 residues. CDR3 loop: CASSFSGSNQPQHF. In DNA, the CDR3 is TGTGCCAGCAGTTTTTCAGGTAGCAATCAGCCCCAGCATTTT.

The CDR3 loop reads CASSKDPVAGELFF. The CDR3 DNA reads as TGTGCCAGCAGCAAGGACCCGGTGGCCGGGGAGCTGTTTTTT. This sequence joins TRBV5-4 and TRBJ2-2, with D uncertain. The V gene lost 4 bases and the J gene lost 6 bases, with 13 bases spanning the gap. Germline V CDR1 and CDR2: SGHNT, YYREEE (reference sequence). The CDR3 spans 14 residues.

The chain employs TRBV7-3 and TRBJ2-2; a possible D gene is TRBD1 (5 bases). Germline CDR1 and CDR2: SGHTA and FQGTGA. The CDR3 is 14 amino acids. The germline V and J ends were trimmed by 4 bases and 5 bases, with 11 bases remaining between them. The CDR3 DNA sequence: TGTGCCAGCAGCTCGTTAGGACATACCGGGGAGCTGTTTTTT. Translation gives CASSSLGHTGELFF.

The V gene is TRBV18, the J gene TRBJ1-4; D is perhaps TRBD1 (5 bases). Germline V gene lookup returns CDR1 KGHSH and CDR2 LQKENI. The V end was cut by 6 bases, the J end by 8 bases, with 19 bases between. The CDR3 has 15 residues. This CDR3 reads CASSRPSLRDEKLFF. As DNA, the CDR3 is TGTGCCAGCTCGCGACCGTCCTTGCGGGACGAAAAACTGTTTTTT.

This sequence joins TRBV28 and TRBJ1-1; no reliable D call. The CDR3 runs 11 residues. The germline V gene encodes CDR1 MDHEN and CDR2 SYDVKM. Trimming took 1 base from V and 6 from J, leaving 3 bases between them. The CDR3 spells CASSLFSEAFF. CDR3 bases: TGTGCCAGCAGTTTATTCTCTGAAGCTTTCTTT. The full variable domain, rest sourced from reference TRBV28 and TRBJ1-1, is DVKVTQSSRYLVKRTGEKVFLECVQDMDHENMFWYRQDPGLGLRLIYFSYDVKMKEKGDIPEGYSVSREKKERFSLILESASTNQTSMYLCASSLFSEAFFGQGTRLTVV.

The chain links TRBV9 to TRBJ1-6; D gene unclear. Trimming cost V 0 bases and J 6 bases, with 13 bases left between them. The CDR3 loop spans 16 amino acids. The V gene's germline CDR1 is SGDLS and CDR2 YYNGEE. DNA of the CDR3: TGTGCCAGCAGCGTAGCGGCGGTTTATCCTAATTCACCCCTCCACTTT. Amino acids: CASSVAAVYPNSPLHF.

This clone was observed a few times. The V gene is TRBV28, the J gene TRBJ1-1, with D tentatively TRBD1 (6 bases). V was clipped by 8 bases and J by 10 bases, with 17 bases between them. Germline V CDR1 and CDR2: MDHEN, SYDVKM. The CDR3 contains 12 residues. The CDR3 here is CASLITGNSAFF. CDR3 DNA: TGTGCCAGCCTAATAACAGGGAATTCAGCTTTCTTT.

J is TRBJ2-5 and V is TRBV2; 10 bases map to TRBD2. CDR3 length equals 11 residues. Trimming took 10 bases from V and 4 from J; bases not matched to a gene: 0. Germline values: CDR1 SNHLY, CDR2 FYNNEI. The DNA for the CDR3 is TGTGCCAAGCGGGAGGGAGAGACCCAGTACTTC. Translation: CAKREGETQYF.

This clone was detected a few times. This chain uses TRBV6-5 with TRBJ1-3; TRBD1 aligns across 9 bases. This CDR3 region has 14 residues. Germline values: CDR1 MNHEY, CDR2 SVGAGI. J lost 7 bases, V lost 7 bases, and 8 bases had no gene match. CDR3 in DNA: TGTGCCAGCACCCCGGACAGGGGAACGAACACCATATATTTT. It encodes CASTPDRGTNTIYF.

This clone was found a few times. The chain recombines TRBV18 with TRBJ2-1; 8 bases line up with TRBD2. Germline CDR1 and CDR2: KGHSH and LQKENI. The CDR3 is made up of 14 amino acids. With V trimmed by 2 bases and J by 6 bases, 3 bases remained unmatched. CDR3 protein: CASSPSSGRNEQFF. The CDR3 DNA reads TGTGCCAGCTCACCATCTAGCGGGCGCAATGAGCAGTTCTTC.

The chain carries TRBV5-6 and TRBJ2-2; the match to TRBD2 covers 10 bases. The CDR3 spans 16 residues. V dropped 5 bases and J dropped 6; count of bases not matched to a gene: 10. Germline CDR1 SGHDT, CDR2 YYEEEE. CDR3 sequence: CASSSPGLAFPGELFF. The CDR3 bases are TGTGCCAGCAGTTCTCCGGGACTAGCGTTCCCCGGGGAGCTGTTTTTT.

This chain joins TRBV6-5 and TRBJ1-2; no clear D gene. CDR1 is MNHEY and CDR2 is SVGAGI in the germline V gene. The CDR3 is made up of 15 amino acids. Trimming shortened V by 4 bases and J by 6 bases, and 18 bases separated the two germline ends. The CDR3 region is CASSSGTGLLNGYTF. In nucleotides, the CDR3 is TGTGCCAGCAGTTCCGGAACCGGACTGTTAAATGGCTACACCTTC.

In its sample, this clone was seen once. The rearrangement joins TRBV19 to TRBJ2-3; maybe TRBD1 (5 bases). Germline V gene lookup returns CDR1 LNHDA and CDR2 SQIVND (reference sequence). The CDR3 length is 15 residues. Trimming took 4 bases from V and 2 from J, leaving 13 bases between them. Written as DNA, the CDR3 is TGTGCCAGTAGTACCGGATCAGGGAACACAGATACGCAGTATTTT. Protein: CASSTGSGNTDTQYF.

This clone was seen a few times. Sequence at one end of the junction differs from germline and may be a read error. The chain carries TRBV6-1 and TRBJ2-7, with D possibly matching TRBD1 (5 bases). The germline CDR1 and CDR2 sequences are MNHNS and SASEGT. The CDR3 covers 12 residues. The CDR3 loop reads CASSPGSCEQYF. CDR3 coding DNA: TGTGCCAGCAGTCCAGGGTCCTGCGAGCAGTACTTC.

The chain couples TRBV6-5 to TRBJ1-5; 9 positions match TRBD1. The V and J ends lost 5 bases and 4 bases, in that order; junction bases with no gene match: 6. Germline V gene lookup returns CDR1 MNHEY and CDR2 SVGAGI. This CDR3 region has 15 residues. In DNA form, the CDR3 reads TGTGCCAGCAGTGGACAGGGGTTAGGGAATCAGCCCCAGCATTTT. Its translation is CASSGQGLGNQPQHF.